The 26 T cell receptor beta chains below were found in one sample sequenced in a study of T cells in Graves' hyperthyroidism and ophthalmopathy (dated by TCRdb to between 2018 and 2021). Library preparation was by multiplex PCR. Sequencing instrument: Illumina HiSeq 2000. TCR beta CDR3 regions were amplified from RNA transcripts. The first round of RT-PCR for the TCR CDR3 was performed with the HTBI primer set and the Qiagen OneStep RT-PCR kit. TCRdb passed the public sequencing reads through fastp at Q25 and MiXCR, retaining productive beta sequences. Entries are consolidated by CDR3 protein sequence, retaining the most common genes and DNA. The table for this sample lists approximately 260,000 distinct CDR3 sequences; nearly 15% of them were counted only once. Roughly 30% of the sample comes from the top ten. The sequenced sample consisted of blood. All receptors come from a woman aged 50 to 65 with Graves' hyperthyroidism that later progressed to Graves' ophthalmopathy.

This clonotype has ten or more counts. The CDR3 reads CASTQRGARQPQHF. DNA of the CDR3: TGTGCCAGCACCCAGCGGGGGGCCCGGCAGCCCCAGCATTTT. The rearrangement uses TRBV13 and TRBJ1-5, with D maybe TRBD1 (6 bases). The V gene lost 7 bases and the J gene lost 7 bases, with 17 bases spanning the gap. The CDR3 contains 14 residues. CDR1 and CDR2 from the germline V gene are PRHDT and FYEKMQ (reference sequence). The complete variable domain, with remaining parts taken from reference TRBV13 and TRBJ1-5, reads AAGVIQSPRHLIKEKRETATLKCYPIPRHDTVYWYQQGPGQDPQFLISFYEKMQSDKGSIPDRFSAQQFSDYHSELNMSSLELGDSALYFCASTQRGARQPQHFGDGTRLSIL.

This clonotype was recorded many times. The chain combines TRBV4-1 with TRBJ2-7; D not resolved. Deletions cut 1 base from V and 4 bases from J, with 17 bases between. CDR3 length equals 16 residues. Germline assignment: CDR1 MGHRA and CDR2 YSYEKL. As DNA, the CDR3 is TGCGCCAGCAGCCAAGGTAGGGCCGAAACTGCGTACGAGCAGTACTTC. Protein product: CASSQGRAETAYEQYF.

This sequence joins TRBV9 and TRBJ2-2; unclear D gene. Germline V gives CDR1 SGDLS, CDR2 YYNGEE. The CDR3 is 17 amino acids. Trimming took 3 bases from V and 1 from J, leaving 16 bases between them. This CDR3 reads CASSEVVRVENTGELFF. Written as DNA, the CDR3 is TGTGCCAGCAGCGAGGTAGTACGGGTAGAGAACACCGGGGAGCTGTTTTTT.

Turning to this clonotype: A much larger clone differs by one base, so this may be a read error. The chain carries TRBV25-1 and TRBJ2-1; D possibly matches TRBD1 or TRBD2 (6 bases each). Trimming left V 1 base short and J 12 bases short, with 19 bases between. Germline V CDR1 and CDR2: MGHDK, SYGVNS. This CDR3 is built from 15 residues. The CDR3 spells CASSEWGGRGLGQFF. As DNA, the CDR3 is TGTGCCAGCAGTGAATGGGGAGGCAGGGGCCTTGGGCAGTTCTTC.

The table lists this clonotype with many counts. This rearrangement joins TRBV11-2 to TRBJ2-3; maybe TRBD2 (6 bases). CDR3 length equals 13 residues. CDR1 and CDR2 from the germline V gene are SGHAT and FQNNGV. Trimming took off 3 bases at V and 6 bases at J, with 10 bases between the two ends. Here the CDR3 DNA reads TGTGCCAGCAGCTTGGAGGGACTGGATACGCAGTATTTT. Translated: CASSLEGLDTQYF. The variable domain in full, with the rest retrieved from reference TRBV11-2 and TRBJ2-3, is EAGVAQSPRYKIIEKRQSVAFWCNPISGHATLYWYQQILGQGPKLLIQFQNNGVVDDSQLPKDRFSAERLKGVDSTLKIQPAKLEDSAVYLCASSLEGLDTQYFGPGTRLTVL.

This clonotype was counted many times. The chain recombines TRBV30 with TRBJ1-3, with 7 nucleotides matching TRBD1. Germline-derived CDR1 and CDR2 are GTSNPN and SVGIG (reference sequence). The trim removed 2 bases at V and 1 base at J, leaving 5 bases unmatched. This CDR3 has 15 amino acids. CDR3 coding DNA: TGTGCCTGGAGTCTCGGGACAGCATCTGGAAACACCATATATTTT. This codes for CAWSLGTASGNTIYF.

In this sample, this clonotype turned up many times. V and J are TRBV7-8 and TRBJ1-2, with TRBD1 identical over 7 bases. CDR3 length equals 15 residues. The junction had 7 bases not matched to a gene; V was cut back by 4 bases and J by 2 bases. Germline V CDR1 and CDR2: SGHVS, FQNEAQ. For the CDR3, the DNA is TGTGCCAGCAGCTCCACAGGGGCCAGGAACTATGGCTACACCTTC. As protein: CASSSTGARNYGYTF.

This clonotype was recorded many times. The chain couples TRBV20-1 to TRBJ2-2; 8 nucleotides line up with TRBD1. The ends lost 3 bases at V and 4 bases at J; junction bases unmatched: 7. Germline-derived CDR1 and CDR2 are DFQATT and SNEGSKA (reference sequence). The CDR3 consists of 15 residues. This chain's CDR3 is CSASEDRVGTGELFF. For the CDR3, the DNA is TGCAGTGCTAGCGAGGACAGGGTCGGCACCGGGGAGCTGTTTTTT.

V and J are TRBV20-1 and TRBJ1-5; TRBD1 matches 9 bases. This CDR3 comprises 14 residues. The germline CDR1 and CDR2 sequences are DFQATT and SNEGSKA (reference sequence). The V gene end was trimmed by 7 bases and the J gene end by 2 bases; junction bases not matched to a gene: 6. CDR3 sequence (DNA): TGCAGTGTTCCGGGACAGGGCGGCAATCAGCCCCAGCATTTT. This translates into CSVPGQGGNQPQHF.

This clonotype was found many times. The chain has TRBV6-1 and TRBJ1-1; TRBD1 might be the D (6 bases). CDR1 and CDR2 (germline): MNHNS, SASEGT. V was pared by 8 bases and J by 7 bases, with 11 bases between. The CDR3 totals 11 residues. The CDR3, as DNA: TGTGCCAGCCAGGGGATGGGTGAAGCTTTCTTT. Translated, it gives CASQGMGEAFF.

The gene calls are TRBV19 and TRBJ1-2; D may be TRBD1 (5 bases). The V end was cut by 6 bases, the J end by 8 bases, with 19 bases between. The CDR3 extends over 14 amino acids. Looked up from germline, CDR1 is LNHDA and CDR2 is SQIVND (reference sequence). The CDR3, as DNA: TGTGCCAGTAGGACTTACAGGACTGGAGAGGGCTACACCTTC. It encodes CASRTYRTGEGYTF.

This clonotype was detected ten times or more. This chain connects TRBV7-3 to TRBJ1-2; a possible D gene is TRBD1 (6 bases). Looked up from germline, CDR1 is SGHTA and CDR2 is FQGTGA. The CDR3 has 14 residues. With 3 bases removed from V and 8 bases from J, the gap between germline ends came to 16 bases. CDR3 sequence: CASSFISGGGGYTF. The DNA of the CDR3 is TGTGCCAGCAGCTTTATATCGGGGGGCGGAGGCTACACCTTC.

Ten or more counts support this clonotype. The rearrangement links TRBV15 to TRBJ2-4, with D perhaps TRBD2 (6 bases). Trimming stripped 3 bases from V and 0 bases from J, with 15 bases between. The CDR3 loop spans 17 amino acids. In germline, CDR1 is LNHNV, CDR2 YYDKDF (reference sequence). The chain's CDR3 is CATSRIDSGIAKNIQYF. The DNA of the CDR3 is TGTGCCACCAGCAGGATTGATAGCGGAATAGCCAAAAACATTCAGTACTTC.

This clonotype was seen ten or more times. The chain recombines TRBV9 with TRBJ1-1; D unclear. This CDR3 spans 14 amino acids. Trimming pared 4 bases from V and 0 bases from J, leaving 10 bases between. Per germline, CDR1 SGDLS and CDR2 YYNGEE. CDR3 loop: CASSTQAMNTEAFF. The CDR3 region has the DNA TGTGCCAGCAGCACTCAAGCGATGAACACTGAAGCTTTCTTT.

The sample holds many counts of this clonotype. The CDR3 DNA reads as TGTGCCAGCAGCCAAGATCTTGAGACTAACTATGGCTACACCTTC. Translated: CASSQDLETNYGYTF. The rearrangement uses TRBV3-1 and TRBJ1-2; D not certain. Germline lookup yields CDR1 LGHDT and CDR2 YNNKEL (reference sequence). Trimming pared 0 bases from V and 0 bases from J, leaving 8 bases between. This CDR3 spans 15 amino acids. The complete variable domain, with remaining parts taken from reference TRBV3-1 and TRBJ1-2, reads DTAVSQTPKYLVTQMGNDKSIKCEQNLGHDTMYWYKQDSKKFLKIMFSYNNKELIINETVPNRFSPKSPDKAHLNLHINSLELGDSAVYFCASSQDLETNYGYTFGSGTRLTVV.

This clonotype was counted ten times or more. The chain couples TRBV3-1 to TRBJ2-5, with D hard to call. The CDR3 is 13 residues long. Germline-derived CDR1 and CDR2 are LGHDT and YNNKEL (reference sequence). Trimming took off 2 bases at V and 5 bases at J, with 9 bases between the two ends. The chain's CDR3 is CASSQNLVETQYF. Written as DNA, the CDR3 is TGTGCCAGCAGCCAAAACCTAGTCGAGACCCAGTACTTC.

This clonotype was observed many times. The genes are TRBV28 and TRBJ1-3, with D tentatively TRBD1 (5 bases). The CDR3 runs 15 residues. V lost 3 bases to trimming and J lost 4 bases, with 13 bases between them. From germline, CDR1 is MDHEN and CDR2 SYDVKM. The CDR3 is CASSLGQVRGNTIYF. CDR3 nucleotides: TGTGCCAGCAGTTTGGGGCAGGTCCGAGGAAACACCATATATTTT.

Notes on this clonotype: A junction end diverges from the germline sequence, so it may reflect a read error. The chain links TRBV11-2 to TRBJ1-4, with 10 bases that match TRBD1. CDR1 and CDR2 from the germline V gene are SGHAT and FQNNGV. The CDR3 has 19 amino acids. Here the CDR3 DNA reads TGCGCCAGCAGCCAATCCGGGACAGGGGACGTTGCAACTAATGAAAAACTGTTTTTT. Translated: CASSQSGTGDVATNEKLFF. Based on the CDR3 plus reference TRBV11-2 and TRBJ1-4, the full variable domain is EAGVAQSPRYKIIEKRQSVAFWCNPISGHATLYWYQQILGQGPKLLIQFQNNGVVDDSQLPKDRFSAERLKGVDSTLKIQPAKLEDSAVYLCASSQSGTGDVATNEKLFFGSGTQLSVL.

A note on this clonotype: Because the CDR3 is missing its conserved closing phenylalanine or tryptophan, this is likely a read error. The chain employs TRBV30 and TRBJ1-1; unclear D gene. The CDR3 length is 13 residues. V gave up 2 bases and J gave up 1 base, with 8 bases separating them. From germline, CDR1 is GTSNPN and CDR2 SVGIG (reference sequence). The CDR3 loop reads CAWSPGRNTEAFS. The CDR3 DNA reads as TGTGCCTGGAGTCCAGGCAGGAACACTGAAGCTTTCTCT.

In its sample, this clonotype was seen a few times. The chain couples TRBV20-1 to TRBJ2-1, with 11 bases lining up with TRBD2. Per the germline V gene, CDR1 is DFQATT and CDR2 is SNEGSKA (reference sequence). This CDR3 comprises 16 residues. The V segment lost 7 bases and the J segment 2 bases; nucleotides outside the gene matches: 10. The CDR3 DNA follows: TGCAGTGTCGGGGGTAGCGGGGGGGTCCCCTACAATGAGCAGTTCTTC. It codes for CSVGGSGGVPYNEQFF.

This clonotype was recorded at least ten times. The chain is built from TRBV27 and TRBJ2-3, with a tentative D call TRBD1 (5 bases). V lost 2 bases to trimming and J lost 2 bases, with 8 bases between them. Germline CDR1 MNHEY, CDR2 SMNVEV (reference sequence). The CDR3 consists of 14 residues. CDR3 loop: CASSLTRDTDTQYF. CDR3 DNA sequence: TGTGCCAGCAGTTTAACCAGGGACACAGATACGCAGTATTTT.

On this clonotype: This may arise from a read error, as a much more abundant clone is one base away. The chain joins TRBV12-3 or TRBV12-4 to TRBJ2-5, with D possibly TRBD2 on 6 matching bases. The CDR3 covers 15 residues. Deletions cut 0 bases from V and 1 base from J, with 9 bases between. CDR3 amino acids: CASSLAGGLQETQYF. The CDR3 coding sequence is TGTGCCAGCAGTTTAGCGGGAGGCCTCCAAGAGACCCAGTACTTC.

This clonotype was seen at least ten times. The V call is TRBV28, the J call TRBJ1-3; TRBD1 matches at 9 bases. The CDR3 sequence is 16 residues long. V was pared by 3 bases and J by 3 bases, with 6 bases of the junction left unmatched. Germline V CDR1 and CDR2: MDHEN, SYDVKM. The CDR3 here is CASSFSDRGGGNTIYF. The CDR3 region has the DNA TGTGCCAGCAGTTTCTCGGACAGGGGCGGTGGAAACACCATATATTTT.

This clonotype showed up just a few times. The V and J genes are TRBV4-2 and TRBJ1-1; no clear D. V was cut by 3 bases and J by 2 bases, with 19 bases left in between. The CDR3 sequence is 17 residues long. Per germline, CDR1 LGHNA and CDR2 YNFKEQ. CDR3 nucleotides: TGTGCCAGCAGCCAGTGGGGAACACCGGGAGAAAACACTGAAGCTTTCTTT. The encoded protein is CASSQWGTPGENTEAFF.

The gene calls are TRBV20-1 and TRBJ2-2; D possibly uses TRBD1 or TRBD2 (5 bases each). This CDR3 has 13 amino acids. Trimming left V 3 bases short and J 6 bases short, with 11 bases between. Germline V CDR1 and CDR2: DFQATT, SNEGSKA (reference sequence). In DNA form, the CDR3 reads TGCAGTGCTAGGGCGAGGGGCTCCGGGGAGCTGTTTTTT. It is translated as CSARARGSGELFF.

This clonotype has at least ten counts. This rearrangement joins TRBV30 to TRBJ2-2; D not certain. V lost 2 bases to trimming and J lost 3 bases, with 19 bases between them. This CDR3 comprises 17 residues. The germline gives CDR1 GTSNPN, CDR2 SVGIG (reference sequence). This chain's CDR3 is CAWSPSQHPLDTGELFF. CDR3 DNA sequence: TGTGCCTGGAGTCCCTCCCAACATCCTCTGGACACCGGGGAGCTGTTTTTT.